Only one count was recorded for the clone carrying this T cell receptor beta chain. Its antigen is still unknown. Other DNA sequences of this sample code for an identical CDR3. Data came from immunoSEQ multiplex PCR; TCRdb stores just in-frame clones and leaves some out. The table has 200,000 to 250,000 clones, approximately 80% seen once. The sample originates from a study of cytomegalovirus exposure and HLA in healthy donors. For the study at large: It was reported in a later analysis that the same platform had been used for the 100 to 150 validation repertoires as for the approximately 730 first-cohort repertoires.

The V gene lost 2 bases and the J gene lost 1 base, with 5 bases spanning the gap. From germline, CDR1 is SGDLS and CDR2 YYNGEE. CDR3 length: 13 residues. Study-wide results and limits: That first-cohort TCR clusters tended to co-occur in the 95 to 150 validation repertoires was found in a later analysis. Listed as cytomegalovirus-associated were 150 or so TCR beta chains.

The genes are TRBV9 and TRBJ2-3; D gene uncertain. This sequence originates from a woman aged 25 to 39 in good health and CMV-seropositive. Sequencing input: PBMCs. The CDR3 loop reads CASSVGGTDTQYF. DNA of the CDR3: TGTGCCAGCAGCGTGGGTGGCACAGATACGCAGTATTTT. Variable domain in full (rest from reference TRBV9 and TRBJ2-3): DSGVTQTPKHLITATGQRVTLRCSPRSGDLSVYWYQQSLDQGLQFLIQYYNGEERAKGNILERFSAQQFPDLHSELNLSSLELGDSALYFCASSVGGTDTQYFGPGTRLTVL.